The source of this T cell receptor (beta chain) is a study of identical twins. V was clipped by 5 bases and J by 0 bases, with 4 bases between them. CDR1 is MNHEY, CDR2 SMNVEV, per germline (reference sequence). This CDR3 has 13 residues. TCRdb reprocessed the 5' RACE reads via MiXCR and lists one record per CDR3 protein. The sample lists roughly 1.6 million distinct CDR3 sequences; about 30% were seen once. The sample was cord blood. The chain uses TRBV27 and TRBJ2-2; unclear D gene. The receptor's source is a newborn girl in good health. The CDR3 loop is CASSMTNTGELFF. The CDR3 DNA is TGTGCCAGCAGTATGACGAACACCGGGGAGCTGTTTTTT.